This record covers a single TCR beta chain. The CDR3 is 15 residues long. The V and J ends lost 5 bases and 0 bases, in that order; junction bases with no gene match: 4. Germline-derived CDR1 and CDR2 are MNHEY and SVGAGI. In the source study's methods: Amplifying reference gene primers gave estimates of nucleated cell counts. Profiling relied on immunoSEQ multiplex PCR, and the TCRdb table lists in-frame clones only, not all of them. V and J calls and clone size are those listed in that table; D and trimming were worked out from the DNA. The table records roughly 100,000 clones, almost 80% of them present only once. The data stem from a study of blood T cell repertoires in COVID-19. Overall study context: In each case, the material was cDNA or gDNA derived from T cells, B-cell-depleted T cells, or PBMCs.

The specimen sequenced was peripheral blood. The sequence came from a man in his sixties with active or convalescent COVID-19. The chain has TRBV6-5 and TRBJ2-3, with 8 bases that match TRBD1. The CDR3 spells CASSRTGKSTDTQYF. CDR3 sequence (DNA): TGTGCCAGCAGTCGGACAGGGAAGAGCACAGATACGCAGTATTTT.